Listed below are T cell receptor beta chains from one sample, sequenced in a study of shared clonotypes between healthy human individuals. Only in-frame clones appear in the TCRdb table, and some are missing; sequencing was by immunoSEQ multiplex PCR. The sample holds roughly 500,000 clones, 79% seen once. The sequencing input was PBMCs. All receptors come from a woman aged 35 to 49 in good health. Some clones in this sample may be carry-over from other donors' samples. Both conserved end residues are part of each CDR3. Fields, in order: clone size, J gene, V gene, D gene, CDR3 DNA, CDR3 protein. A D gene is named only where the DNA matches it firmly. Some rows have no size entry. The others give once, few or many, or a class for an expanded clone.

size: NA; J: TRBJ2-2; V: TRBV5-1; D: TRBD2; DNA: TGCGCCAGCAGCCCAGGGACTAGCGGGAGGACCGGGGAGCTGTTTTTT; CDR3: CASSPGTSGRTGELFF
size: NA; J: TRBJ2-3; V: TRBV6-6; D: NA; DNA: TGTGCCAGCAGTTACATTCCAGATACGCAGTATTTT; CDR3: CASSYIPDTQYF
size: NA; J: TRBJ2-1; V: TRBV6-1; D: TRBD1; DNA: TGTGCCAGCAGTGGGAGGACAGGGGACAATGAGCAGTTCTTC; CDR3: CASSGRTGDNEQFF
size: NA; J: TRBJ1-4; V: TRBV28; D: NA; DNA: TGTGCCACAGGGGCACGCTCAGGGTTTGAAAAACTGTTTTTT; CDR3: CATGARSGFEKLFF
size: NA; J: TRBJ2-7; V: TRBV2; D: TRBD2; DNA: TGTGCCAGCAGTGATGGCGGGAGGGCCCTCTACGAGCAGTACTTC; CDR3: CASSDGGRALYEQYF
size: once; J: TRBJ2-7; V: TRBV7-2; D: TRBD2; DNA: TGTGCCAGCAGCTTAGGCCTAGCGGGCGCAGGCTACGAGCAGTACTTC; CDR3: CASSLGLAGAGYEQYF
size: NA; J: TRBJ2-1; V: TRBV29-1; D: NA; DNA: TGCAGCGTTGGGGCCGATAACTCGCCCAATGAGCAGTTCTTC; CDR3: CSVGADNSPNEQFF
size: few; J: TRBJ1-1; V: TRBV6-5; D: NA; DNA: TGTGCCAGCAGTTTCGGACGGATCATGAACACTGAAGCTTTCTTT; CDR3: CASSFGRIMNTEAFF
size: NA; J: TRBJ2-3; V: TRBV9; D: TRBD2; DNA: TGTGCCAGCAGCGTAGCTAGCGGGAGGTCCCCCCGAAGCACAGATACGCAGTATTTT; CDR3: CASSVASGRSPRSTDTQYF
size: many; J: TRBJ1-6; V: TRBV28; D: NA; DNA: TGTGCCAGCAGTCCGAAAAATTCACCCCTCCACTTT; CDR3: CASSPKNSPLHF
size: NA; J: TRBJ2-3; V: TRBV19; D: TRBD2; DNA: TGTGCCAGTAATGGTGCTAGCGGGATTAGCTCAGATACGCAGTATTTT; CDR3: CASNGASGISSDTQYF
size: NA; J: TRBJ1-6; V: TRBV11-2; D: NA; DNA: TGTGCCAGCACCCGGACATGGGGAGATTCACCCCTCCACTTT; CDR3: CASTRTWGDSPLHF
size: once; J: TRBJ2-1; V: TRBV27; D: TRBD2; DNA: TGTGCCAGCCAAACCCATGGGCTAGCGGAGCCCGTTAATGAGCAGTTCTTC; CDR3: CASQTHGLAEPVNEQFF
size: NA; J: TRBJ2-3; V: TRBV5-1; D: NA; DNA: TGCGCCAGCAGCCCACTGGTATCTAGCACAGATACGCAGTATTTT; CDR3: CASSPLVSSTDTQYF
size: NA; J: TRBJ2-7; V: TRBV10-3; D: TRBD1; DNA: TGTGCCATCAGTCTCCGGGACAGGGGGGGCTACGAGCAGTACTTC; CDR3: CAISLRDRGGYEQYF
size: NA; J: TRBJ2-2; V: TRBV7-9; D: TRBD2; DNA: TGTGCCAACACCGGGACTAGCGGAACCGGGGAGCTGTTTTTT; CDR3: CANTGTSGTGELFF
size: NA; J: TRBJ2-1; V: TRBV6-1; D: TRBD1; DNA: TGTGCCAGCAGGGAAAACAGGGGTTTGTACAATGAGCAGTTCTTC; CDR3: CASRENRGLYNEQFF
size: many; J: TRBJ2-3; V: TRBV6-4; D: NA; DNA: TGTGCCAGCAGTGGGGACAGCACAGATACGCAGTATTTT; CDR3: CASSGDSTDTQYF
size: NA; J: TRBJ1-1; V: TRBV10-3; D: NA; DNA: TGTGCCATATCAGGAGTAATGAACACTGAAGCTTTCTTT; CDR3: CAISGVMNTEAFF
size: once; J: TRBJ2-5; V: TRBV7-2; D: NA; DNA: TGTGCCAGCGCGATCCAAGAGACCCAGTACTTC; CDR3: CASAIQETQYF
size: NA; J: TRBJ1-2; V: TRBV27; D: TRBD1; DNA: TGTGCCAGCAGTCCCCGAGGGGGCGGGCACTATGGCTACACCTTC; CDR3: CASSPRGGGHYGYTF
size: NA; J: TRBJ2-7; V: TRBV6-5; D: NA; DNA: TGTGCCAGCAGTTACGGGCGAGGTGGCTACGAGCAGTACTTC; CDR3: CASSYGRGGYEQYF
size: NA; J: TRBJ2-3; V: TRBV7-9; D: TRBD2; DNA: TGTGCCAGCAGCTTAGCGGCGGGAGGGCCGGTAGATACGCAGTATTTT; CDR3: CASSLAAGGPVDTQYF
size: once; J: TRBJ2-1; V: TRBV28; D: TRBD2; DNA: TGTGCCAGCAGTTTATGGCGGGAGGGCCCCAATGAGCAGTTCTTC; CDR3: CASSLWREGPNEQFF
size: NA; J: TRBJ1-1; V: TRBV6-1; D: TRBD1; DNA: TGTGCCAGCAGTGAAATAGGGGACAGGGGTCGTGGTGACACTGAAGCTTTCTTT; CDR3: CASSEIGDRGRGDTEAFF
size: once; J: TRBJ2-3; V: TRBV27; D: NA; DNA: TGTGCCAGCAGTTTATCGTTTAACACAGATACGCAGTATTTT; CDR3: CASSLSFNTDTQYF
size: NA; J: TRBJ1-2; V: TRBV28; D: TRBD1; DNA: TGTGCCAGCAGTTTGCACAGGGGGCTTGGCTACACCTTC; CDR3: CASSLHRGLGYTF
size: once; J: TRBJ2-3; V: TRBV7-9; D: NA; DNA: TGTGCCAGCAGCCCACCGGGTCCTGCGCAGTATTTT; CDR3: CASSPPGPAQYF
size: NA; J: TRBJ2-7; V: TRBV5-4; D: NA; DNA: TGTGCCAGCAGCTTGTCAGGGCCCTACGAGCAGTACTTC; CDR3: CASSLSGPYEQYF
size: NA; J: TRBJ1-3; V: TRBV7-6; D: NA; DNA: TGTGCCAGCCGGGACGTATCTGGAAACACCATATATTTT; CDR3: CASRDVSGNTIYF
size: few; J: TRBJ2-1; V: TRBV28; D: NA; DNA: TGTGCCAGCAGTTTGTACGAGCAGTTCTTC; CDR3: CASSLYEQFF